A selection of T cell receptor beta chains follows, all from one sample in a study of neoadjuvant anti-PD-1 for oral cavity cancer. The data were produced by immunoSEQ multiplex PCR, yet TCRdb's version contains in-frame clones alone and is incomplete. The sample records thousands of clones, about 80% being singletons. Sequences were derived from PBMCs, sampled before nivolumab (anti-PD-1) treatment. The receptors come from a person between 35 and 79 years old with oral cavity squamous cell carcinoma. Each CDR3 is given with its conserved first and last residue. A D gene is named only where the DNA matches it firmly. Only some rows state a clone size, as once, few, many or a class for expanded clones.

D gene | J gene | V gene | clone size | CDR3 protein | CDR3 DNA
NA | TRBJ1-5 | TRBV6-1 | few | CASSEIEDQPQHF | TGTGCCAGCAGTGAGATTGAGGATCAGCCCCAGCATTTT
NA | TRBJ1-2 | TRBV11-2 | NA | CASSLGRQNYGYTF | TGTGCCAGCAGCTTAGGAAGACAGAACTATGGCTACACCTTC
NA | TRBJ1-5 | TRBV6-1 | NA | CASSGTDQPQHF | TGTGCCAGCAGTGGGACAGATCAGCCCCAGCATTTT
NA | TRBJ2-6 | TRBV23-1 | NA | CASSQSVLGAPLSGANVLTF | TGCGCCAGCAGTCAATCGGTCCTAGGGGCACCCCTCTCTGGGGCCAACGTCCTGACTTTC
TRBD1 | TRBJ1-1 | TRBV11-2 | NA | CASRRGHSNTEAFF | TGTGCCAGCAGAAGGGGGCACTCGAACACTGAAGCTTTCTTT
NA | TRBJ2-5 | TRBV7-2 | NA | CASSLVLGGAQETQYF | TGTGCCAGCAGCTTAGTGCTCGGAGGTGCGCAAGAGACCCAGTACTTC
TRBD2 | TRBJ2-1 | TRBV7-3 | NA | CASSSSGGYEQFF | TGTGCCAGCAGCTCTAGCGGGGGTTATGAGCAGTTCTTC
TRBD1 | TRBJ1-1 | TRBV10-3 | NA | CAITLGTASSNTEAFF | TGTGCCATCACCCTTGGGACAGCCTCATCGAACACTGAAGCTTTCTTT
NA | TRBJ1-4 | TRBV18 | NA | CASSPPGRKNEKLFF | TGTGCCAGCTCACCACCGGGAAGGAAGAATGAAAAACTGTTTTTT
TRBD1 | TRBJ2-4 | TRBV7-8 | NA | CASSPSQGVNKNIQYF | TGTGCCAGCAGTCCATCCCAGGGGGTCAACAAAAACATTCAGTACTTC
NA | TRBJ1-2 | TRBV30 | few | CAWRREAVAGYTF | TGTGCCTGGAGAAGGGAAGCGGTGGCCGGCTACACCTTC
TRBD1 | TRBJ1-5 | TRBV7-9 | few | CASSLGGGQEWRNQPQHF | TGTGCCAGCAGCTTAGGAGGGGGACAGGAATGGCGCAATCAGCCCCAGCATTTT
NA | TRBJ2-5 | TRBV7-2 | NA | CASSLGRIQETQYF | TGTGCCAGCAGCTTGGGGCGCATACAAGAGACCCAGTACTTC
NA | TRBJ1-1 | TRBV7-3 | NA | CASSQSGQGLAFF | TGTGCCAGCAGCCAATCTGGGCAGGGTCTAGCTTTCTTT
NA | TRBJ1-2 | TRBV4-3 | NA | CASSQGYAGGRVYGYTF | TGCGCCAGCAGCCAAGGCTATGCAGGTGGACGCGTTTATGGCTACACCTTC
NA | TRBJ2-6 | TRBV6-6 | NA | CACHSGANVLTF | TGTGCCTGCCACTCTGGGGCCAACGTCCTGACTTTC
TRBD1 | TRBJ1-1 | TRBV6-6 | NA | CASSSGQGNTEAFF | TGTGCCAGTAGCTCGGGACAGGGGAACACTGAAGCTTTCTTT
NA | TRBJ2-7 | TRBV6-5 | NA | CASSYSVGVEQYF | TGTGCCAGCAGTTACTCGGTAGGGGTCGAGCAGTACTTC
NA | TRBJ1-1 | TRBV4-3 | few | CASSQSRGTEAFF | TGCGCCAGCAGCCAGAGTAGGGGCACTGAAGCTTTCTTT
TRBD1 | TRBJ2-1 | TRBV6-6 | NA | CASSYARGQGGNEQFF | TGTGCCAGCAGTTACGCCCGGGGACAGGGAGGCAATGAGCAGTTCTTC
NA | TRBJ2-1 | TRBV19 | NA | CASSIEVGPVGEQFF | TGTGCCAGTAGTATAGAAGTGGGCCCCGTCGGTGAGCAGTTCTTC
TRBD1 | TRBJ1-6 | TRBV6-5 | NA | CASSYGDSNSPLHF | TGTGCCAGCAGTTACGGGGACAGTAATTCACCCCTCCACTTT
NA | TRBJ2-1 | TRBV5-1 | once | CASSSSGNEQFF | TGCGCCAGCAGCTCGTCAGGGAATGAGCAGTTCTTC
TRBD1 | TRBJ2-7 | TRBV6-5 | NA | CASSYSTGTYEQYF | TGTGCCAGCAGTTACTCGACAGGGACCTACGAGCAGTACTTC
NA | TRBJ2-7 | TRBV7-9 | once | CASSRRPSYEQYF | TGTGCCAGCAGCCGCAGACCCTCCTACGAGCAGTACTTC
TRBD1 | TRBJ1-5 | TRBV7-9 | NA | CASSSGGGNQPQHF | TGTGCCAGCAGTTCAGGGGGCGGCAATCAGCCCCAGCATTTT
NA | TRBJ1-1 | TRBV18 | NA | CASSQLPAGIPHLGTEAFF | TGTGCCAGCTCACAGCTTCCGGCAGGGATCCCCCATCTCGGGACTGAAGCTTTCTTT
TRBD2 | TRBJ2-5 | TRBV5-1 | NA | CASSLEASGAAETQYF | TGCGCCAGCAGCTTGGAGGCTAGCGGGGCGGCTGAGACCCAGTACTTC
TRBD1 | TRBJ2-5 | TRBV27 | once | CASSFARQGRGQETQYF | TGTGCCAGCAGTTTTGCAAGACAGGGAAGAGGGCAAGAGACCCAGTACTTC
NA | TRBJ2-7 | TRBV7-6 | NA | CASSPQDRTYEQYF | TGTGCCAGCAGCCCACAGGACAGAACCTACGAGCAGTACTTC
NA | TRBJ2-1 | TRBV2 | NA | CASSALAAGANEQFF | TGTGCCAGCAGTGCTTTAGCGGCGGGGGCGAATGAGCAGTTCTTC